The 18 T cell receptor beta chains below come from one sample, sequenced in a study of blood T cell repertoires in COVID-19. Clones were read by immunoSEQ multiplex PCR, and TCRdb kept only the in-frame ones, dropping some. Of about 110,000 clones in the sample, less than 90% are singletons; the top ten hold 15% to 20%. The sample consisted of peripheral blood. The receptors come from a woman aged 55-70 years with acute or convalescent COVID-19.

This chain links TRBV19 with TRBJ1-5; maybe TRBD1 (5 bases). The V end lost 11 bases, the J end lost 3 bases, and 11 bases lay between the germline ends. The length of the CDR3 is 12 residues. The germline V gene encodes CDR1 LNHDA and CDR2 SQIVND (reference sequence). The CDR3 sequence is CAAGDYNQPQHF. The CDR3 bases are TGTGCCGCCGGGGACTACAATCAGCCCCAGCATTTT.

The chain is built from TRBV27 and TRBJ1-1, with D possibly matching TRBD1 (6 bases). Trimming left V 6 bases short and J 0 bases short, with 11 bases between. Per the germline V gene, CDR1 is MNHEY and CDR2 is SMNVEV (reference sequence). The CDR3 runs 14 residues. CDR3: CASRDREMNTEAFF. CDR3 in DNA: TGTGCCAGCAGGGACAGAGAGATGAACACTGAAGCTTTCTTT.

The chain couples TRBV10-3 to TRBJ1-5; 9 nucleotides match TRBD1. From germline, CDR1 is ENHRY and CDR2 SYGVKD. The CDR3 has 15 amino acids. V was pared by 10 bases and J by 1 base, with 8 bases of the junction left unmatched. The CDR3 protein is CATSGTGQSNQPQHF. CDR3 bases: TGTGCCACATCCGGGACAGGGCAGAGCAATCAGCCCCAGCATTTT.

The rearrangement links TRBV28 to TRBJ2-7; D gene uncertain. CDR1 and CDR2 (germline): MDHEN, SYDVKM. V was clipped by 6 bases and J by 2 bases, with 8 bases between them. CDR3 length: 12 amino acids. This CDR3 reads CASRPGAYEQYF. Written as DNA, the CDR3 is TGTGCCAGCAGACCCGGAGCCTACGAGCAGTACTTC. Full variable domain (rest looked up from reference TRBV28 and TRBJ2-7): DVKVTQSSRYLVKRTGEKVFLECVQDMDHENMFWYRQDPGLGLRLIYFSYDVKMKEKGDIPEGYSVSREKKERFSLILESASTNQTSMYLCASRPGAYEQYFGPGTRLTVT.

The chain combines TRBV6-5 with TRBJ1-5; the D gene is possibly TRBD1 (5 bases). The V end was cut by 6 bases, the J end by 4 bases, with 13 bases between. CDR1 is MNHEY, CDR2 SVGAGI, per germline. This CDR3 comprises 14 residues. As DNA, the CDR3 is TGTGCCAGCAGCCTATTCGACAGTAATCAGCCCCAGCATTTT. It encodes CASSLFDSNQPQHF.

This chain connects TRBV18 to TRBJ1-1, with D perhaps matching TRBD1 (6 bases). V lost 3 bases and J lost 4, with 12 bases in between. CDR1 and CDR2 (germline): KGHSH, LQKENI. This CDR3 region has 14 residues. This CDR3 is CASSPQGSATEAFF. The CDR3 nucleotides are TGTGCCAGCTCACCTCAGGGGAGTGCCACTGAAGCTTTCTTT.

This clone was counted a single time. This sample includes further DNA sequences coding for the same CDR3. This CDR3 is CASSFGGRNSPLHF. As DNA, the CDR3 is TGTGCCAGCAGTTTTGGGGGCAGGAACTCACCCCTCCACTTT. This chain connects TRBV27 to TRBJ1-6; the D gene is possibly TRBD1 (6 bases). The CDR3 runs 14 residues. Germline values: CDR1 MNHEY, CDR2 SMNVEV (reference sequence). Trimming took 3 bases from V and 10 from J, leaving 13 bases between them.

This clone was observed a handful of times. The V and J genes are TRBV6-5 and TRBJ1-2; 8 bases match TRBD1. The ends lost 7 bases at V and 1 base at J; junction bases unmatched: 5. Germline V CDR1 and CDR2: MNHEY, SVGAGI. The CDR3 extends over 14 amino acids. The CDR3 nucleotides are TGTGCCAGCACCCCGGGACAGGATAACTATGGCTACACCTTC. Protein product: CASTPGQDNYGYTF.

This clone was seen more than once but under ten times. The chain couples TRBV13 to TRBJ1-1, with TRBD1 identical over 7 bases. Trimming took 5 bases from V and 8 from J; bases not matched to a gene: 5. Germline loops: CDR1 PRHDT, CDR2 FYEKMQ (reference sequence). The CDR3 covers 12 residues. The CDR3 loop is CASSTLTGEAFF. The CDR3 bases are TGTGCCAGCAGCACCTTGACAGGGGAAGCTTTCTTT.

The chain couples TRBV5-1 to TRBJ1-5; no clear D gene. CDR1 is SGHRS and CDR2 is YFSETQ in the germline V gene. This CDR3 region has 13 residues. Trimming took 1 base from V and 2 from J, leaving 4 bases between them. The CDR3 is CASSLSGNQPQHF. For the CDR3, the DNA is TGCGCCAGCAGCTTGTCTGGCAATCAGCCCCAGCATTTT.

The CDR3 here is CASIPGQGFTGELFF. For the CDR3, the DNA is TGTGCCAGCATACCGGGACAGGGGTTCACCGGGGAGCTGTTTTTT. J is TRBJ2-2 and V is TRBV27; 10 bases are shared with TRBD1. Germline loops: CDR1 MNHEY, CDR2 SMNVEV (reference sequence). This CDR3 spans 15 amino acids. Unmatched junction bases numbered 6, after V lost 7 bases and J lost 4 bases.

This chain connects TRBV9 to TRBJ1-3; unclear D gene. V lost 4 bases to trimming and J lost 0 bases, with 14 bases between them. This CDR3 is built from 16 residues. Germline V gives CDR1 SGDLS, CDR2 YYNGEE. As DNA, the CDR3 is TGTGCCAGCAGCCCCCGCGGGGTTAACTCTGGAAACACCATATATTTT. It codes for CASSPRGVNSGNTIYF.

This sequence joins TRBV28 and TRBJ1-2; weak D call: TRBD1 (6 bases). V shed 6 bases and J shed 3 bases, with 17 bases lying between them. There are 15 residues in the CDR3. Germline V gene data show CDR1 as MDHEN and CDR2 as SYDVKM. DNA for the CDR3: TGTGCCAGCAGAACACACCAGGGGTTTGACTATGGCTACACCTTC. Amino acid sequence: CASRTHQGFDYGYTF.

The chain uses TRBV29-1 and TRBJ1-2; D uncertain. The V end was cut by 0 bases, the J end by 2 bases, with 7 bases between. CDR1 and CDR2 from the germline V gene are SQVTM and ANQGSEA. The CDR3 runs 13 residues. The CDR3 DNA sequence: TGCAGCGTTGAAGAGGGCCGGAACTATGGCTACACCTTC. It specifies CSVEEGRNYGYTF.

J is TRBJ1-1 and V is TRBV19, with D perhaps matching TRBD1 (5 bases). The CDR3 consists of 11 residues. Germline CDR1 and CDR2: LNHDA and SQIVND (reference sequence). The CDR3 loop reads CSSQGVTEAFF. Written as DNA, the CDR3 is TGTTCGAGTCAAGGGGTAACTGAAGCTTTCTTT.

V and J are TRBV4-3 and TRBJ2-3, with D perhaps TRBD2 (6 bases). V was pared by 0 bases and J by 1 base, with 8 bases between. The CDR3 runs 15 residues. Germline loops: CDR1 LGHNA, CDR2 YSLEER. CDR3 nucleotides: TGCGCCAGCAGCCAAGAGGGCGGGGGCACAGATACGCAGTATTTT. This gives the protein CASSQEGGGTDTQYF.

Written as DNA, the CDR3 is TGTGCCAGCAGCTGGAGCGGGAGGGCCCTCAATGAGCAGTTCTTC. Translation: CASSWSGRALNEQFF. The chain combines TRBV7-9 with TRBJ2-1; 10 nucleotides align to TRBD2. V shed 4 bases, J shed 6 bases, and the junction held 6 bases outside the gene matches. In germline, CDR1 is SEHNR, CDR2 FQNEAQ (reference sequence). The CDR3 is 15 residues long. The full variable domain, rest sourced from reference TRBV7-9 and TRBJ2-1, is DTGVSQNPRHKITKRGQNVTFRCDPISEHNRLYWYRQTLGQGPEFLTYFQNEAQLEKSRLLSDRFSAERPKGSFSTLEIQRTEQGDSAMYLCASSWSGRALNEQFFGPGTRLTVL.

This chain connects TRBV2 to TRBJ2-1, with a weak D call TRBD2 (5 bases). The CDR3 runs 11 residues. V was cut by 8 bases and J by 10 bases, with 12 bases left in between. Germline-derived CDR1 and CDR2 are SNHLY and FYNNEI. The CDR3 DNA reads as TGTGCCAGCTATACTAGTTTCGAGCAGTTCTTC. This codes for CASYTSFEQFF.